This T cell receptor (beta chain) was captured by sequencing in a study of T-cell memory formation after mild COVID-19. TCRdb recomputed calls from the 5' RACE reads with MiXCR, one row per CDR3 protein. The table lists 390,000 or so distinct CDR3 sequences, roughly 15% of them singletons. CDR3 length equals 13 residues. The germline gives CDR1 MNHNY, CDR2 SVGAGI (reference sequence). Between the trimmed V and J ends, which lost 4 bases and 8 bases, there was a span of 14 bases. The receptor was isolated from a man between 18 and 29 years old who had mild COVID-19 (a few samples of this study predate the infection). Cell type and time point are not known. The chain couples TRBV6-6 to TRBJ1-2, with D possibly matching TRBD1 (5 bases). The sample was PBMCs or a T cell subset sorted from them (not recorded which). CDR3 nucleotide sequence: TGTGCCAGCAGTTCGGTGGGGGGGATCGGCTACACCTTC. Translated: CASSSVGGIGYTF.